These 6 T cell receptor beta chains came from one sample sequenced in a study of T-cell reconstitution after alpha-beta-depleted transplantation in children. The library targeted TCRbeta and was prepared with unique molecular identifiers. MiXCR, applied by TCRdb to the PCR reads, yields one record per CDR3 protein. The sample consists of about 490,000 distinct CDR3 sequences, over 9.5% of them appearing once. The sequencing here drew on PBMCs, taken before TCRalphabeta/CD19-depleted stem cell transplant. Receptors originate from a child aged 2-9 years with inherited bone marrow failure, due to receive a stem cell transplant.

This clonotype was picked up many times. The chain carries TRBV27 and TRBJ2-1, with 9 bases that match TRBD2. The CDR3 has 15 residues. The V gene end was trimmed by 2 bases and the J gene end by 10 bases; junction bases not matched to a gene: 9. Germline CDR1 and CDR2: MNHEY and SMNVEV (reference sequence). The CDR3 DNA is TGTGCCAGCAGTTTAGAAGGAGCGGGGGGTTCGGAGCAGTTCTTC. This translates into CASSLEGAGGSEQFF.

CDR3 residues: CASSLSGLAGFHEQYF. CDR3 coding DNA: TGTGCCAGCAGTTTGAGTGGCCTAGCGGGATTTCACGAGCAGTACTTC. This chain uses TRBV28 with TRBJ2-7; TRBD2 agrees at 9 bases. CDR1 and CDR2 from the germline V gene are MDHEN and SYDVKM. The CDR3 spans 16 residues. V lost 3 bases to trimming and J lost 5 bases; unmatched junction nucleotides: 11.

This clonotype was found many times. V usage is TRBV25-1 and J usage is TRBJ1-1, with 8 nucleotides matching TRBD1. The CDR3 totals 14 residues. Looked up from germline, CDR1 is MGHDK and CDR2 is SYGVNS. V shed 7 bases, J shed 11 bases, and the junction held 15 bases outside the gene matches. This CDR3 is CASKQGGQVQGAFF. Here the CDR3 DNA reads TGTGCCAGCAAACAGGGGGGACAGGTCCAAGGGGCTTTCTTT.

There are many counts of this clonotype. The V gene is TRBV6-5, the J gene TRBJ1-4; D uncertain. Germline V gene lookup returns CDR1 MNHEY and CDR2 SVGAGI. V was shortened by 2 bases and J by 8 bases, with 21 bases between the two germline ends. The CDR3 is made up of 17 amino acids. The CDR3 DNA reads TGTGCCAGCAGTTACGCATATCCCTCAATACTGGAGGAAAAACTGTTTTTT. Protein product: CASSYAYPSILEEKLFF.

This clonotype was counted ten times or more. The chain employs TRBV12-3 or TRBV12-4 and TRBJ2-1, with TRBD2 matching over 10 bases. With V trimmed by 4 bases and J by 7 bases, 10 bases remained unmatched. The CDR3 runs to 16 residues. CDR3 amino acids: CASSSRAGGPSNEQFF. The DNA for the CDR3 is TGTGCCAGCAGTTCCAGAGCGGGAGGGCCCTCGAATGAGCAGTTCTTC.

This clonotype was found many times. V usage is TRBV6-5 and J usage is TRBJ2-2, with TRBD2 as a possible D gene (5 bases). This CDR3 contains 13 residues. Trimming removed 6 bases at V and 6 bases at J, with 11 bases between. CDR1 MNHEY and CDR2 SVGAGI come from the germline V gene. In DNA form, the CDR3 reads TGTGCCAGCAGCCCAGTAGCGTCCGGGGAGCTGTTTTTT. Protein product: CASSPVASGELFF.